Listed here is a single T cell receptor (beta chain). Its target is unknown. The sample is drawn from a study of shared clonotypes between healthy human individuals. In the study overall: Per-donor plates numbered three CD4 naive, three CD4 memory, two CD8 naive and one CD8 memory.

The repertoire was sequenced with immunoSEQ multiplex PCR; TCRdb's copy has only in-frame clones and lacks some. The sample has about 1.1 million clones, roughly 74% seen once. General observations from the study: The study generally estimated greater richness for naive than memory subsets. Generation of non-shared clonotypes was less probable than generation of clonotypes shared by all four donors. With a few donors compared, approximately 5% of naive CD4 clonotypes were shared.

The CDR3 extends over 12 amino acids. Germline loops: CDR1 LNHDA, CDR2 SQIVND (reference sequence). V was shortened by 6 bases and J by 5 bases, with 10 bases between the two germline ends. Sequencing was performed on memory CD4+ T cells from PBMCs. The subset was: CD45RA-negative fraction. The sequence was obtained from a man between 18 and 35 years old in good health. Some clones in this sample may be carry-over from other donors' samples. The chain carries TRBV19 and TRBJ1-2; no firm D call. For the CDR3, the DNA is TGTGCCAGTAGCCTGACTCGGTATGGCTACACCTTC. This encodes CASSLTRYGYTF.